This T cell receptor beta chain was sequenced in a study of CD8 T cells in Susac syndrome. Study-level background: Sequenced Susac syndrome patients included 5 or 6 with clinically active disease and about eight in remission.

V lost 1 base and J lost 8, with 17 bases in between. There are 15 residues in the CDR3. CDR1 SGHDN and CDR2 FVKESK come from the germline V gene. Sequencing of TCR beta was performed on blood CD8+ and CD4+ T cells. TEMRA cells were FACS-enriched, with CD8+ and CD4+ T cells isolated negatively. A quantity of about 0.5 to 1 ug RNA underwent reverse transcription using random hexamers. The CDR3 of TCR beta was amplified by immunoSEQ multiplex PCR across 54 Vbeta and 13 Jbeta. TCRdb reanalysed the immunoSEQ multiplex PCR reads using MiXCR and keeps one entry per CDR3 protein. The data hold under 200,000 distinct CDR3 sequences, with 90% to 95% observed a single time.

Sequenced: CD4+ T cells from PBMCs. The chain recombines TRBV14 with TRBJ1-2; D remains unclear. The TCR sequence derives from a human donor with Susac syndrome. The DNA of the CDR3 is TGTGCCAGCAGCCAAGTCGTTCGGGGAAGTAACGGCTACACCTTC. This sequence encodes CASSQVVRGSNGYTF.